This T cell receptor beta chain is from a study of T cells after yellow fever vaccination. The table lists this clonotype with a few counts. Antigen specificity is unknown. It was through 5'RACE template switching that TCR cDNA was made, with a universal primer site and UMIs added. TCRdb reprocessed the 5' RACE reads via MiXCR and lists one record per CDR3 protein. Among some 600,000 distinct CDR3 sequences listed, more than 9% were seen once. Study-wide findings and caveats: There was a possibility that FACS-sorted repertoires contained abundant clonotypes contaminating from the bulk population. It was a weaker secondary response, yet one that peaked faster, at day 5 versus 15. Reappearance after the booster was seen for most primary-vaccination clones, at more than 95% CD4 and 70% to 90% CD8.

The CDR3 contains 17 residues. The V end was cut by 2 bases, the J end by 4 bases, with 21 bases between. Per the germline V gene, CDR1 is SGHRS and CDR2 is YFSETQ. This material consisted of PBMCs, taken on the day of the yellow fever booster vaccination. The sequence came from a man aged 25 to 45 who received the YFV17D yellow fever vaccine. The chain recombines TRBV5-1 with TRBJ1-1; D unresolved. The chain's CDR3 is CASSFDPRFQRGTEAFF. The CDR3 DNA is TGCGCCAGCAGCTTCGACCCGCGATTCCAACGGGGCACTGAAGCTTTCTTT. The complete variable domain, with remaining parts taken from reference TRBV5-1 and TRBJ1-1, reads KAGVTQTPRYLIKTRGQQVTLSCSPISGHRSVSWYQQTPGQGLQFLFEYFSETQRNKGNFPGRFSGRQFSNSRSEMNVSTLELGDSALYLCASSFDPRFQRGTEAFFGQGTRLTVV.